These 29 T cell receptor beta chains share one sample of origin, sequenced in a study of identical twins. MiXCR, applied by TCRdb to the 5' RACE reads, yields one record per CDR3 protein. The sample carries about 340,000 distinct CDR3 sequences, around 9% recorded once. The sequenced sample was naive T cells sorted from blood. The source is a woman aged 50 to 60 in good health.

This clonotype occurred many times. The chain carries TRBV2 and TRBJ2-1; D is ambiguous. CDR1 SNHLY and CDR2 FYNNEI come from the germline V gene. There are 15 residues in the CDR3. V lost 4 bases to trimming and J lost 4 bases, with 14 bases between them. This CDR3 reads CASSVFELGYNEQFF. The CDR3 DNA reads as TGTGCCAGCAGTGTTTTTGAGTTGGGGTACAATGAGCAGTTCTTC.

This chain uses TRBV24-1 with TRBJ1-1, with 8 positions matching TRBD1. The CDR3 is 14 residues long. V gave up 5 bases and J gave up 5 bases; unmatched junction bases: 6. The germline gives CDR1 KGHDR, CDR2 SFDVKD. CDR3 in DNA: TGTGCCACCAGTGCGGACAGGGTTGGTACTGAAGCTTTCTTT. It translates to CATSADRVGTEAFF.

This chain uses TRBV27 with TRBJ2-3; D is undetermined. V dropped 1 base and J dropped 1 base, with 12 bases sitting between them. CDR1 MNHEY and CDR2 SMNVEV come from the germline V gene (reference sequence). The CDR3 is made up of 16 amino acids. The CDR3 sequence: CASSLFGRRGTDTQYF. In DNA form, the CDR3 reads TGTGCCAGCAGTTTATTTGGCAGACGGGGCACAGATACGCAGTATTTT.

V is TRBV27 and J is TRBJ2-1; 9 nucleotides line up with TRBD2. The CDR3 has 17 amino acids. V lost 4 bases and J lost 10; bases outside the gene matches: 17. Germline V CDR1 and CDR2: MNHEY, SMNVEV (reference sequence). This CDR3 reads CASSSAPSGLAGGEQFF. The CDR3 DNA is TGTGCCAGCAGTTCTGCCCCTTCGGGACTAGCCGGAGGGGAGCAGTTCTTC.

This clonotype was observed a few times. This chain links TRBV25-1 with TRBJ1-4; 9 bases match TRBD1. Germline-derived CDR1 and CDR2 are MGHDK and SYGVNS. The CDR3 contains 15 residues. Losses at the gene ends were 0 bases for V and 6 bases for J; bases not matched to a gene: 2. The DNA for the CDR3 is TGTGCCAGCAGTGAATATGGGGACAGGGATGAAAAACTGTTTTTT. Amino acids: CASSEYGDRDEKLFF.

This clonotype was picked up many times. The chain is built from TRBV4-1 and TRBJ2-5; D perhaps matches TRBD1 (5 bases). Trimming removed 1 base from V and 5 bases from J, with 8 bases in between. This CDR3 is 13 amino acids long. CDR1 MGHRA and CDR2 YSYEKL come from the germline V gene. This chain's CDR3 is CASSQVRAETQYF. In nucleotides, the CDR3 is TGCGCCAGCAGCCAAGTCAGGGCGGAGACCCAGTACTTC.

At least ten counts were recorded for this clonotype. The chain is built from TRBV5-1 and TRBJ1-2; TRBD1 is a possible D gene (5 bases). From germline, CDR1 is SGHRS and CDR2 YFSETQ. V was clipped by 4 bases and J by 1 base, with 8 bases between them. This CDR3 is 13 amino acids long. CDR3 in amino acids: CASSEGVNYGYTF. In DNA, the CDR3 is TGCGCCAGCAGCGAAGGGGTTAACTATGGCTACACCTTC.

This clonotype has just a few counts. The rearrangement joins TRBV3-1 to TRBJ2-7; no definite D call. Trimming left V 2 bases short and J 6 bases short, with 17 bases between. The CDR3 length is 15 residues. Germline CDR1 and CDR2: LGHDT and YNNKEL (reference sequence). The CDR3 region is CASSQSLAGLSEQYF. CDR3 DNA sequence: TGTGCCAGCAGCCAATCTTTGGCCGGCCTTAGCGAGCAGTACTTC.

This clonotype was counted only a few times. V is TRBV29-1 and J is TRBJ2-3; D might be TRBD1 (5 bases). The CDR3 totals 15 residues. Trimming took 1 base from V and 0 from J, leaving 11 bases between them. The V gene's germline CDR1 is SQVTM and CDR2 ANQGSEA. The chain's CDR3 is CSVEGRTTSTDTQYF. CDR3 nucleotides: TGCAGCGTTGAAGGTCGGACAACTAGCACAGATACGCAGTATTTT.

The V and J genes are TRBV20-1 and TRBJ2-7; 9 nucleotides match TRBD2. This CDR3 has 14 amino acids. With V trimmed by 6 bases and J by 1 base, 7 bases remained unmatched. Germline-derived CDR1 and CDR2 are DFQATT and SNEGSKA (reference sequence). The CDR3 region is CSALQREVSYEQYF. In nucleotides, the CDR3 is TGCAGTGCCCTCCAGCGGGAGGTATCCTACGAGCAGTACTTC.

The chain combines TRBV15 with TRBJ2-7; D is unresolved. The CDR3 runs to 13 residues. Germline values: CDR1 LNHNV, CDR2 YYDKDF (reference sequence). V lost 0 bases and J 2 bases, leaving 5 bases between the germline ends. The CDR3 loop is CATSRDGPYEQYF. For the CDR3, the DNA is TGTGCCACCAGCAGAGATGGCCCCTACGAGCAGTACTTC.

Only a few counts were recorded for this clonotype. The DNA of the CDR3 is TGTGCCAGCAGTAAGGGCAGCACAGATACGCAGTATTTT. Its translation: CASSKGSTDTQYF. This chain uses TRBV12-3 or TRBV12-4 with TRBJ2-3; D is uncertain. CDR3 length: 13 amino acids. Trimming left V 5 bases short and J 0 bases short, with 6 bases between.

The chain recombines TRBV6-6 with TRBJ2-5; the D gene is possibly TRBD2 (5 bases). V lost 0 bases, J lost 3 bases, and 8 bases lay in between. Germline CDR1 is MNHNY and CDR2 is SVGAGI (reference sequence). This CDR3 region has 14 residues. In nucleotides, the CDR3 is TGTGCCAGCAGTTACTCTGCGAGGGAAGAGACCCAGTACTTC. Translated, it gives CASSYSAREETQYF.

This clonotype was seen once. This chain links TRBV24-1 with TRBJ1-1; D remains unclear. The germline gives CDR1 KGHDR, CDR2 SFDVKD. The CDR3 is 14 amino acids. Deletions cut 2 bases from V and 3 bases from J, with 9 bases between. The CDR3, as DNA: TGTGCCACCAGTGATTCGGGCAGAGACACTGAAGCTTTCTTT. Protein product: CATSDSGRDTEAFF.

This chain links TRBV19 with TRBJ2-3; 10 nucleotides agree with TRBD2. The length of the CDR3 is 15 residues. Losses at the gene ends were 6 bases for V and 6 bases for J; bases not matched to a gene: 9. The germline V gene has CDR1 LNHDA and CDR2 SQIVND (reference sequence). The CDR3 bases are TGTGCCAGTAGCCTATCTAGCGGGAGTAGCGATACGCAGTATTTT. Translating gives CASSLSSGSSDTQYF.

The sample holds a few counts of this clonotype. The chain has TRBV3-1 and TRBJ2-7, with a possible D match to TRBD2 (5 bases). Germline CDR1 is LGHDT and CDR2 is YNNKEL (reference sequence). The CDR3 contains 17 residues. Between the trimmed V and J ends, which lost 1 base and 3 bases, there was a span of 19 bases. CDR3 in amino acids: CASSQGAPTRWIYEQYF. The CDR3 bases are TGTGCCAGCAGCCAAGGGGCCCCCACTAGGTGGATCTACGAGCAGTACTTC.

This clonotype was recorded many times. V gene TRBV7-3 combines with J gene TRBJ2-1; D not certain. The length of the CDR3 is 13 residues. From germline, CDR1 is SGHTA and CDR2 FQGTGA. Trimming pared 5 bases from V and 9 bases from J, leaving 14 bases between. For the CDR3, the DNA is TGTGCCAGCAGCCCCGGATGGGCGAGTGAGCAGTTCTTC. Its protein is CASSPGWASEQFF.

The chain couples TRBV27 to TRBJ1-2, with 7 positions matching TRBD1. Germline V lookup: CDR1 MNHEY, CDR2 SMNVEV (reference sequence). V shed 0 bases, J shed 0 bases, and the junction held 7 bases outside the gene matches. The CDR3 is made up of 17 amino acids. The CDR3 DNA is TGTGCCAGCAGTTTATCGACGGGACAGATAGCTAACTATGGCTACACCTTC. Its translation: CASSLSTGQIANYGYTF.

This clonotype was found many times. The chain carries TRBV24-1 and TRBJ2-3; D gene ambiguous. Germline CDR1 KGHDR, CDR2 SFDVKD. This CDR3 region has 12 residues. Trimming left V 2 bases short and J 2 bases short, with 1 base between. This chain's CDR3 is CATSDSTDTQYF. Here the CDR3 DNA reads TGTGCCACCAGTGATTCCACAGATACGCAGTATTTT.

This clonotype has more than one count but fewer than ten. V and J are TRBV5-1 and TRBJ2-5, with D unresolved. This CDR3 comprises 15 residues. V shed 3 bases and J shed 3 bases, with 15 bases lying between them. Germline V gene lookup returns CDR1 SGHRS and CDR2 YFSETQ. Here the CDR3 reads CASSSTHIRKETQYF. In nucleotides, the CDR3 is TGCGCCAGCAGCTCCACCCATATCCGGAAAGAGACCCAGTACTTC.

The genes are TRBV5-1 and TRBJ2-7; TRBD1 matches at 9 bases. CDR1 is SGHRS, CDR2 YFSETQ, per germline. The V gene end was trimmed by 0 bases and the J gene end by 1 base; junction bases not matched to a gene: 2. This CDR3 has 15 residues. The DNA of the CDR3 is TGCGCCAGCAGCTTGGGGGACAGGGTTTCCTACGAGCAGTACTTC. This translates into CASSLGDRVSYEQYF.

This chain connects TRBV6-2 or TRBV6-3 to TRBJ2-1; 7 bases are a match to TRBD2. Trimming at V came to 6 bases and at J to 7 bases, leaving 12 bases not matched to a gene. The CDR3 is 15 residues long. Per the germline V gene, CDR1 is MNHEY and CDR2 is SVGEGT. The CDR3 region is CASSQASGPKNEQFF. CDR3 sequence (DNA): TGTGCCAGCAGCCAAGCTAGCGGACCCAAGAATGAGCAGTTCTTC.

This clonotype was recorded many times. The chain combines TRBV12-3 or TRBV12-4 with TRBJ1-1, with D unresolved. Trimming removed 6 bases from V and 8 bases from J, with 19 bases in between. The CDR3 extends over 14 amino acids. The CDR3 DNA is TGTGCCAGCAGAACCGGACGACGTGGGGTCGAAGCTTTCTTT. It yields the protein CASRTGRRGVEAFF.

Many counts were recorded for this clonotype. The chain carries TRBV12-3 or TRBV12-4 and TRBJ1-4; TRBD1 might be the D (6 bases). Between the trimmed V and J ends, which lost 6 bases and 0 bases, there was a span of 17 bases. This CDR3 has 17 amino acids. The chain's CDR3 is CASSPLGGSATNEKLFF. The DNA for the CDR3 is TGTGCCAGCAGCCCTCTAGGGGGGTCTGCAACTAATGAAAAACTGTTTTTT.

The chain carries TRBV12-3 or TRBV12-4 and TRBJ2-6, with a possible D match to TRBD2 (5 bases). Trimming cost V 8 bases and J 4 bases, with 15 bases left between them. This CDR3 is 15 amino acids long. The CDR3 loop reads CASARTSSGANVLTF. The CDR3, as DNA: TGTGCCAGCGCCCGGACTTCCTCAGGGGCCAACGTCCTGACTTTC.

This clonotype was found a few times. V usage is TRBV5-1 and J usage is TRBJ1-1; D is perhaps TRBD1 (6 bases). Germline V gives CDR1 SGHRS, CDR2 YFSETQ. Trimming shortened V by 3 bases and J by 2 bases, and 14 bases separated the two germline ends. The CDR3 spans 15 residues. This chain's CDR3 is CASSSDTGFNTEAFF. CDR3 sequence (DNA): TGCGCCAGCAGCTCGGACACAGGGTTTAACACTGAAGCTTTCTTT.

To note about this clonotype: Without the conserved terminal phenylalanine or tryptophan, this CDR3 likely stems from a read error. It is unclear where the CDR3 begins or ends on the DNA, so no DNA is shown, and the CDR3 is as TCRdb lists it. V gene TRBV3-1 combines with J gene TRBJ2-3; the table's D call TRBD2 went unverified against the DNA. The CDR3 region is 12 residues in length, termini included. Germline V lookup: CDR1 LGHDT, CDR2 YNNKEL (reference sequence). This chain's CDR3 is CASSREPGLEYL.

The rearrangement uses TRBV6-1 and TRBJ1-5; possibly TRBD1 for D (5 bases). The germline V gene has CDR1 MNHNS and CDR2 SASEGT. Trimming took off 0 bases at V and 6 bases at J, with 24 bases between the two ends. This CDR3 is 19 amino acids long. CDR3 nucleotides: TGTGCCAGCAGTGAAGCGCAGGGAAGTCGACACCCCTATATTCAGCCCCAGCATTTT. The encoded protein is CASSEAQGSRHPYIQPQHF.

The chain combines TRBV27 with TRBJ2-2, with 8 positions matching TRBD2. The CDR3 has 13 residues. The V gene end was trimmed by 5 bases and the J gene end by 8 bases; junction bases not matched to a gene: 4. Per germline, CDR1 MNHEY and CDR2 SMNVEV (reference sequence). Here the CDR3 reads CASSLSGMGELFF. The CDR3 nucleotides read TGTGCCAGCAGTCTTAGCGGGATGGGGGAGCTGTTTTTT.